This T cell receptor beta chain was identified in a study of T cells in Graves' hyperthyroidism and ophthalmopathy. Findings of the study overall: Model output signaled ophthalmopathy a median 6.5 months ahead of onset.

Concerning this clonotype itself: Antigen specificity is unknown. This may be a read error: a much more frequent sequence differs by one nucleotide.

This CDR3 region has 16 residues. Per germline, CDR1 SNHLY and CDR2 FYNNEI. The TCR beta CDR3 regions underwent amplification using RNA transcripts as the source. The TCR CDR3 first-round RT-PCR relied on the HTBI primer set. TCRdb processed the multiplex PCR reads anew with MiXCR; each CDR3 protein has one entry. Of about 410,000 distinct CDR3 sequences in the sample, roughly 14% were seen once. The genes are TRBV2 and TRBJ2-2; D is possibly TRBD2 (5 bases). This TCR derives from a man between 18 and 35 years old with Graves' ophthalmopathy. The material sequenced was blood. The CDR3 is CASKPTRSSNTGELLF. The CDR3 nucleotides read TGTGCCAGCAAACCTACTCGCTCTTCGAACACCGGGGAGCTGCTTTTT.